This T cell receptor (beta chain) was captured by sequencing in a study of patients and donors after allogeneic stem cell transplantation. TCRdb reprocessed the RT-PCR reads with MiXCR, giving one entry per CDR3 protein. The sample yields 80,000 to 90,000 distinct CDR3 sequences, around 49% seen once. The CDR3 loop spans 14 amino acids. Germline CDR1 reads SGHDN; CDR2 reads FVKESK. V was shortened by 1 base and J by 0 bases, with 6 bases between the two germline ends. This chain links TRBV14 with TRBJ2-5; D gene uncertain. The sequence was collected from a human donor who was either an allogeneic HSCT recipient or a stem cell or donor lymphocyte infusion donor (not recorded which). It is not recorded whose cells these are; they may come from a transplant donor. The specimen sequenced was blood, either unsorted or a sorted T cell fraction (not recorded which). CDR3 bases: TGTGCCAGCAGCCAAGTAAAGTACCAAGAGACCCAGTACTTC. Translation: CASSQVKYQETQYF. Combining the CDR3 with reference TRBV14 and TRBJ2-5 gives the whole variable domain EAGVTQFPSHSVIEKGQTVTLRCDPISGHDNLYWYRRVMGKEIKFLLHFVKESKQDESGMPNNRFLAERTGGTYSTLKVQPAELEDSGVYFCASSQVKYQETQYFGPGTRLLVL.